The sequence of this TCR beta chain was determined in a study of neurological immune-mediated disorders. Study-level results: HTLV-1-associated myelopathy had the most TCR clonal expansion, whereas multiple sclerosis had the least (lower than in healthy controls).

Time point described: longitudinal time-point 2. cDNA synthesis was performed by 5'RACE with 10-nucleotide random UMIs. Each CDR3 protein gets one entry after TCRdb re-called the 5' RACE reads with MiXCR. The repertoire holds under 100,000 distinct CDR3 sequences, with around 13% as singletons. As regards this clonotype: Its target is not known.

The V end lost 5 bases, the J end lost 7 bases, and 9 bases lay between the germline ends. Germline V gene data show CDR1 as SEHNR and CDR2 as FQNEAQ (reference sequence). This CDR3 region has 12 residues. This receptor was identified in a female donor with HTLV-1-associated myelopathy (HAM/TSP). Sequencing input: PBMCs. The V gene is TRBV7-9, the J gene TRBJ2-1; maybe TRBD2 (5 bases). CDR3 sequence reads: CASSPTSNEQFF. The DNA of the CDR3 is TGTGCCAGCAGCCCCACTAGTAATGAGCAGTTCTTC.